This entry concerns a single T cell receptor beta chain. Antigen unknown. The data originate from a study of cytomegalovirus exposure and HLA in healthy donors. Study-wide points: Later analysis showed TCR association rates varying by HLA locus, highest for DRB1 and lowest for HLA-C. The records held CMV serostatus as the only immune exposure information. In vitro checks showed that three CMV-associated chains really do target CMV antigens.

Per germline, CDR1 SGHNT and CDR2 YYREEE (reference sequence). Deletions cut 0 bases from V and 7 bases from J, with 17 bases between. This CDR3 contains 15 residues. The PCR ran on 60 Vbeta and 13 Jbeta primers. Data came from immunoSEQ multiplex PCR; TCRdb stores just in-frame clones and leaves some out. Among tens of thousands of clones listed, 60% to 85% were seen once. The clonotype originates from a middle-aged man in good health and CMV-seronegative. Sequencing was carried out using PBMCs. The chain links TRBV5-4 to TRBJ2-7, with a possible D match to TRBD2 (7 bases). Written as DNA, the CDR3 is TGTGCCAGCAGCTTGGTAGGGGGAGGGCCAAGAGAGCAGTACTTC. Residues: CASSLVGGGPREQYF.